The T cell receptor beta chain under discussion was sequenced for a study of blood T cell repertoires in COVID-19. Assay: immunoSEQ multiplex PCR; the TCRdb copy retains only in-frame clones and omits some. The table lists 240,000 or so clones, 70% to 85% of them singletons. Looked up from germline, CDR1 is SGHVS and CDR2 is FQNEAQ. V shed 1 base and J 4 bases; nucleotides not matched to a gene: 8. This CDR3 is 16 amino acids long. Sequenced input: peripheral blood. V and J are TRBV7-8 and TRBJ1-2; the match to TRBD1 covers 8 bases. The receptor comes from a woman over 75 with acute or convalescent COVID-19. For the CDR3, the DNA is TGTGCCAGCAGCTTAGAGGCGCAGGGGGCAATCTATGGCTACACCTTC. This codes for CASSLEAQGAIYGYTF.